A selection of T cell receptor beta chains follows, all from one sample in a study of patients and donors after allogeneic stem cell transplantation. Using its own MiXCR run on the RT-PCR reads, TCRdb lists one record per CDR3 protein. This table holds 7,000 to 9,000 distinct CDR3 sequences, 11% found once. The sequenced sample was blood, either unsorted or a sorted T cell fraction (not recorded which). These receptor sequences come from a human donor who was either an allogeneic HSCT recipient or a stem cell or donor lymphocyte infusion donor (not recorded which). It is not recorded whose cells these are; they may come from a transplant donor. Both conserved end residues are part of each CDR3. D genes are given only for firm matches. Expanded clones are given a class, and other clones once, few, many or no size at all.

TRBV10-3,few,TRBD1,TRBJ2-1,CAIRGTGAYNEQFF,TGTGCCATCAGGGGGACAGGGGCCTACAATGAGCAGTTCTTC
TRBV7-7,few,TRBD1,TRBJ2-2,CASSLDQGANGELFF,TGTGCCAGCAGCTTAGACCAGGGGGCGAACGGGGAGCTGTTTTTT
TRBV12-3/TRBV12-4,many,NA,TRBJ1-1,CASRSTGLNTEAFF,TGTGCCAGCAGGTCCACCGGGTTGAACACTGAAGCTTTCTTT
TRBV25-1,many,TRBD2,TRBJ2-7,CASEQAGGSYEQYF,TGTGCCAGCGAGCAAGCGGGGGGTTCCTACGAGCAGTACTTC
TRBV10-3,NA,NA,TRBJ1-1,CATRTGGPTEAFF,TGTGCCACCAGGACTGGGGGACCAACTGAAGCTTTCTTT
TRBV5-4,NA,TRBD1,TRBJ2-7,CASSRQGDYEQYF,TGTGCCAGCAGCCGACAGGGGGACTACGAGCAGTACTTC
TRBV20-1,NA,NA,TRBJ2-7,CSARGFTGDSPYAYEQYF,TGCAGTGCTAGGGGTTTCACAGGGGACTCGCCTTACGCCTACGAGCAGTACTTC
TRBV19,NA,NA,TRBJ1-2,CASSIGDSESPSGYTF,TGTGCCAGTAGTATCGGCGACAGCGAATCCCCCTCTGGCTACACCTTC
TRBV29-1,few,TRBD2,TRBJ2-7,CSVTSGFYEQYF,TGCAGCGTGACTAGCGGGTTCTACGAGCAGTACTTC
TRBV6-5,NA,NA,TRBJ1-1,CASSYGTMGTEAFF,TGTGCCAGCAGTTACGGGACAATGGGCACTGAAGCTTTCTTT
TRBV7-3,NA,NA,TRBJ1-5,CASSLFNRGSNQPQHF,TGTGCCAGCAGCTTATTCAACCGGGGTAGCAATCAGCCCCAGCATTTT
TRBV12-2,NA,NA,TRBJ2-7,CASRFETGDGTYEQYF,TGTGCAAGTCGCTTCGAGACAGGGGATGGCACCTACGAGCAGTACTTC
TRBV7-9,many,TRBD1,TRBJ1-1,CASSFLSGGHTEAFF,TGTGCCAGCAGCTTTCTATCAGGGGGCCATACTGAAGCTTTCTTT
TRBV25-1,few,NA,TRBJ1-1,CASSYQGHARNTEAFF,TGTGCCAGCAGCTACCAGGGGCACGCCAGGAACACTGAAGCTTTCTTT
TRBV20-1,NA,TRBD1,TRBJ2-7,CSAYTTGALEQYF,TGCAGTGCTTATACTACAGGGGCCTTGGAGCAGTACTTC
TRBV20-1,few,TRBD2,TRBJ2-3,CSAPFGSGGRTDTQYF,TGCAGTGCGCCGTTCGGTAGCGGGGGACGCACAGATACGCAGTATTTT
TRBV12-3/TRBV12-4,few,NA,TRBJ1-1,CASRIRGGETEAFF,TGTGCCAGCAGAATCAGGGGTGGGGAGACTGAAGCTTTCTTT
TRBV6-6,NA,NA,TRBJ1-2,CASSWNQEGYTF,TGTGCCAGCAGTTGGAACCAGGAGGGCTACACCTTC
TRBV4-3,many,NA,TRBJ1-1,CASSQDPNNRNTEAFF,TGCGCCAGCAGCCAAGATCCCAACAACCGGAACACTGAAGCTTTCTTT
TRBV7-2,NA,NA,TRBJ1-5,CASSLRGEQPQHF,TGTGCCAGCAGCTTACGGGGGGAACAGCCCCAGCATTTT
TRBV16,many,NA,TRBJ1-5,CASSPPAAPNQPQHF,TGTGCCAGCAGCCCCCCAGCAGCGCCCAATCAGCCCCAGCATTTT
TRBV18,few,NA,TRBJ2-5,CASSPRRSQGETQYF,TGTGCCAGCTCACCACGTCGCTCTCAGGGAGAGACCCAGTACTTC
TRBV14,many,NA,TRBJ1-5,CASSQNVRDKQPQHF,TGTGCCAGCAGCCAAAACGTCAGGGATAAGCAGCCCCAGCATTTT
TRBV20-1,few,TRBD1,TRBJ2-7,CSGTRTGTGYHEQYF,TGCAGTGGCACAAGAACCGGGACAGGGTATCACGAGCAGTACTTC
TRBV20-1,few,NA,TRBJ1-2,CSGLFVGGYTF,TGCAGTGGCCTGTTTGTAGGGGGCTACACCTTC
TRBV3-1,few,TRBD2,TRBJ2-5,CASSPVEGLAEKETQYF,TGTGCCAGCAGCCCGGTTGAGGGACTAGCGGAAAAAGAGACCCAGTACTTC
TRBV12-3/TRBV12-4,many,NA,TRBJ1-6,CASSRGVGSYNSPLHF,TGTGCCAGCAGCCGGGGGGTGGGCTCCTATAATTCACCCCTCCACTTT
TRBV28,NA,TRBD2,TRBJ2-1,CASSLAGGPGNEQFF,TGTGCCAGCTCTCTAGCGGGGGGGCCCGGCAATGAGCAGTTCTTC
TRBV7-9,few,NA,TRBJ1-4,CASSFPTRGLSEKLFF,TGTGCCAGCAGCTTTCCTACCCGGGGGTTGAGTGAAAAACTGTTTTTT
TRBV6-5,many,NA,TRBJ1-2,CASSSWGRGNYGYTF,TGTGCCAGCAGTTCCTGGGGACGGGGAAACTATGGCTACACCTTC
TRBV9,few,NA,TRBJ1-2,CASSVGTPNYGYTF,TGTGCCAGCAGCGTAGGGACACCGAACTATGGCTACACCTTC
TRBV10-3,NA,NA,TRBJ2-5,CAIRGQQETQYF,TGTGCCATCAGGGGACAACAAGAGACCCAGTACTTC
TRBV25-1,many,NA,TRBJ1-1,CASSERGGTEAFF,TGTGCCAGCAGTGAGAGAGGGGGCACTGAAGCTTTCTTT
TRBV12-3/TRBV12-4,NA,NA,TRBJ2-3,CASSLYPDTQYF,TGTGCCAGCAGTTTATATCCAGATACGCAGTATTTT
TRBV7-8,many,TRBD1,TRBJ2-3,CASSLGVAGGNTDTQYF,TGTGCCAGCAGCTTAGGGGTCGCAGGGGGCAACACAGATACGCAGTATTTT
TRBV20-1,NA,TRBD1,TRBJ2-3,CSPDRTGGSDTQYF,TGCAGTCCAGATCGGACAGGGGGCTCGGATACGCAGTATTTT
TRBV20-1,few,NA,TRBJ1-5,CSASNRLDNQPQHF,TGCAGTGCTAGTAACAGGCTTGACAATCAGCCCCAGCATTTT
TRBV7-9,NA,TRBD1,TRBJ1-4,CASSFTQGAIGEKLFF,TGTGCCAGCAGCTTTACCCAGGGGGCGATAGGTGAAAAACTGTTTTTT
TRBV12-3/TRBV12-4,few,TRBD2,TRBJ2-1,CASSLPGLAGGNEQFF,TGTGCCAGCAGTCTTCCGGGACTAGCGGGGGGGAATGAGCAGTTCTTC
TRBV10-3,few,NA,TRBJ1-2,CAISLTGVANGYTF,TGTGCCATCAGCTTAACAGGAGTGGCTAATGGCTACACCTTC
TRBV20-1,few,TRBD1,TRBJ1-5,CSAAQGAGNQPQHF,TGCAGTGCTGCACAGGGGGCGGGCAATCAGCCCCAGCATTTT
TRBV30,NA,NA,TRBJ2-5,CAWSAVETQYF,TGTGCCTGGAGTGCGGTGGAGACCCAGTACTTC
TRBV21-1,few,NA,TRBJ1-1,CASSKALGWTKTEAFF,TGTGCCAGCAGCAAAGCGCTCGGCTGGACTAAGACTGAAGCTTTCTTT
TRBV7-2,NA,NA,TRBJ2-5,CASSLVGGGGETQYF,TGTGCCAGCAGCTTAGTTGGAGGGGGCGGAGAGACCCAGTACTTC
TRBV4-3,many,NA,TRBJ1-1,CASSQEGGIRDAFF,TGCGCCAGCAGCCAAGAAGGGGGGATACGTGATGCTTTCTTT
TRBV29-1,many,NA,TRBJ1-2,CSVQRQSSYGYTF,TGCAGCGTTCAGAGACAGAGCTCTTATGGCTACACCTTC
TRBV10-3,NA,TRBD2,TRBJ2-3,CAITSGGADTQYF,TGTGCCATCACTAGCGGGGGGGCAGATACGCAGTATTTT
TRBV7-6,many,TRBD1,TRBJ2-3,CASSFGTGTYTQYF,TGTGCCAGCAGCTTCGGGACAGGGACATATACGCAGTATTTT
TRBV6-1,many,TRBD1,TRBJ1-3,CASRGQGNGGNTIYF,TGTGCCAGCAGGGGACAGGGGAATGGTGGAAACACCATATATTTT
TRBV18,NA,TRBD2,TRBJ2-1,CASSPPASGFNEQFF,TGTGCCAGCTCACCACCGGCTAGCGGGTTCAATGAGCAGTTCTTC
TRBV5-1,NA,NA,TRBJ2-7,CASSPLLGGITYEQYF,TGCGCCAGCAGCCCACTCCTAGGGGGGATAACCTACGAGCAGTACTTC